This T cell receptor beta chain comes out of a study of T cell changes during pregnancy in multiple sclerosis. Libraries were prepared by immunoSEQ multiplex PCR; TCRdb keeps only in-frame clonotypes and omits some of them. The sample lists under 60,000 clones; less than 95% were seen once. Sequences were derived from CD4+ T cells from peripheral blood mononuclear cells, sampled in the third trimester of pregnancy. This TCR came from a female donor with multiple sclerosis, enrolled in a pregnancy study.

Written as DNA, the CDR3 is TGTGCCAGCAGCTCACCGCGACAGGGGACCGCTTTCTTT. Amino acids: CASSSPRQGTAFF. The chain couples TRBV11-2 to TRBJ1-1; 8 bases match TRBD1. The CDR3 spans 13 residues. V was pared by 4 bases and J by 11 bases, with 9 bases of the junction left unmatched. CDR1 is SGHAT, CDR2 FQNNGV, per germline.